Listed below are T cell receptor beta chains from one sample, sequenced in a study of cytomegalovirus exposure and HLA in healthy donors. Measured with immunoSEQ multiplex PCR; TCRdb has only the in-frame clones, and not every one. Among 100,000 or so clones, approximately 80% were seen once, and the ten largest hold 2% to 2.5%. Sequenced: PBMCs. Receptors originate from a man aged 18 to 29 in good health and CMV-seronegative. CDR3s include the opening cysteine and the closing phenylalanine or tryptophan. The order of the fields is clone size, V gene, D gene, J gene, CDR3 DNA, CDR3 protein. D genes are given only for firm matches. Where a row states a size, it is once, few, many or the class of an expanded clone; other rows omit it.

clone size: NA
V gene: TRBV6-4
D gene: NA
J gene: TRBJ2-3
CDR3 DNA: TGTGCCAGCAGTGACTATCAGGGGTCAGATACGCAGTATTTT
CDR3 protein: CASSDYQGSDTQYF

clone size: NA
V gene: TRBV6-1
D gene: TRBD1
J gene: TRBJ2-7
CDR3 DNA: TGTGCCAGCAGTGCCCTTTTGGGACAGGGCCACGAGCAGTACTTC
CDR3 protein: CASSALLGQGHEQYF

clone size: NA
V gene: TRBV7-2
D gene: NA
J gene: TRBJ1-5
CDR3 DNA: TGTGCCAGCAGCTTCGCCCCGGGGCCCCAGCATTTT
CDR3 protein: CASSFAPGPQHF

clone size: NA
V gene: TRBV4-1
D gene: TRBD1
J gene: TRBJ1-2
CDR3 DNA: TGCGCCAGCAGCCAAGGCCGGGACAGGGGTTATGGCTACACCTTC
CDR3 protein: CASSQGRDRGYGYTF

clone size: NA
V gene: TRBV18
D gene: NA
J gene: TRBJ2-3
CDR3 DNA: TGTGCCAGCTCTGCGGCCGGAGGTGTAGATACGCAGTATTTT
CDR3 protein: CASSAAGGVDTQYF

clone size: NA
V gene: TRBV2
D gene: TRBD1
J gene: TRBJ2-7
CDR3 DNA: TGTGCCAGCAGTAGGACAGGGGTCTACGAGCAGTACTTC
CDR3 protein: CASSRTGVYEQYF

clone size: few
V gene: TRBV7-9
D gene: NA
J gene: TRBJ2-1
CDR3 DNA: TGTTCCAGCAGCTTGAGGTTTGCGCCCTACAATGAGCAGTTCTTC
CDR3 protein: CSSSLRFAPYNEQFF

clone size: NA
V gene: TRBV7-9
D gene: NA
J gene: TRBJ1-4
CDR3 DNA: TGTTCCAGCAGCTTAGCGCCGACAGGTGGAAATGAAAAACTGTTTTTT
CDR3 protein: CSSSLAPTGGNEKLFF

clone size: NA
V gene: TRBV7-6
D gene: NA
J gene: TRBJ1-2
CDR3 DNA: TGTGCCAGCAGCCCACACCAGACGACAGGTTATGGCTACACCTTC
CDR3 protein: CASSPHQTTGYGYTF

clone size: NA
V gene: TRBV29-1
D gene: TRBD1
J gene: TRBJ2-7
CDR3 DNA: TGCAGCGTCCCGGGACAGGGGGCTTCCTACGAGCAGTACTTC
CDR3 protein: CSVPGQGASYEQYF

clone size: NA
V gene: TRBV11-1
D gene: NA
J gene: TRBJ2-7
CDR3 DNA: TGTGCCAGCAGCTTACCAGGTGCCCTCTCCTACGAGCAGTACTTC
CDR3 protein: CASSLPGALSYEQYF

clone size: NA
V gene: TRBV28
D gene: TRBD2
J gene: TRBJ2-7
CDR3 DNA: TGTGCCTGCGGGGGTTTCTACGAGCAGTACTTC
CDR3 protein: CACGGFYEQYF

clone size: NA
V gene: TRBV5-6
D gene: NA
J gene: TRBJ1-1
CDR3 DNA: TGTGCCAGCAGCTTGCGCTGGTTGTGGACAGCCAACACTGAAGCTTCCTTT
CDR3 protein: CASSLRWLWTANTEASF

clone size: NA
V gene: TRBV4-1
D gene: TRBD1
J gene: TRBJ1-4
CDR3 DNA: TGCGCCAGCAGCCAAGATCTTAACAGGGGGGAAAAACTGTTTTTT
CDR3 protein: CASSQDLNRGEKLFF

clone size: NA
V gene: TRBV2
D gene: TRBD1
J gene: TRBJ2-2
CDR3 DNA: TGTGCCAGCAGTACCCCGGGACAGGGGATCTCCGGGGAGCTGTTTTTT
CDR3 protein: CASSTPGQGISGELFF

clone size: NA
V gene: TRBV6-5
D gene: NA
J gene: TRBJ2-1
CDR3 DNA: TGTGCCAGCAGTCACGCCGACCGCTCGGGGCAGTTCTTC
CDR3 protein: CASSHADRSGQFF

clone size: NA
V gene: TRBV5-1
D gene: TRBD1
J gene: TRBJ2-6
CDR3 DNA: TGCGCCAGCAGCCCGATCTGGACAGGGTCCTCTGGGGCCAACGTCCTGACTTTC
CDR3 protein: CASSPIWTGSSGANVLTF

clone size: NA
V gene: TRBV19
D gene: NA
J gene: TRBJ1-6
CDR3 DNA: TGTGCCAGTCATGAGCAGGGTGTTAATTCACCCCTCCACTTT
CDR3 protein: CASHEQGVNSPLHF

clone size: NA
V gene: TRBV5-5
D gene: TRBD1
J gene: TRBJ1-2
CDR3 DNA: TGTGCCAGCAGCTCCGACTTAGGACAGGGGGCTGAAGGCTACACCTTC
CDR3 protein: CASSSDLGQGAEGYTF

clone size: NA
V gene: TRBV14
D gene: NA
J gene: TRBJ1-2
CDR3 DNA: TGTGCCAGCAGCCCGGGACTGAGGACGGGTTACTATCAGCGCTACACCTTC
CDR3 protein: CASSPGLRTGYYQRYTF

clone size: NA
V gene: TRBV19
D gene: TRBD2
J gene: TRBJ2-1
CDR3 DNA: TGTGCCAGTAGTATAGGGGCCCTCGGACTAGCGGGGTTGGGGAATGAGCAGTTCTTC
CDR3 protein: CASSIGALGLAGLGNEQFF

clone size: NA
V gene: TRBV14
D gene: NA
J gene: TRBJ1-2
CDR3 DNA: TGTGCCAGCAGCCAATATGGACAGAATTTCTATGGCTACACCTTC
CDR3 protein: CASSQYGQNFYGYTF

clone size: NA
V gene: TRBV5-1
D gene: NA
J gene: TRBJ2-7
CDR3 DNA: TGCGCCAGCAGCTTTAACAGTGACTCCTACGAGCAGTACTTC
CDR3 protein: CASSFNSDSYEQYF

clone size: NA
V gene: TRBV19
D gene: TRBD2
J gene: TRBJ2-3
CDR3 DNA: TGTGCCAGTAGTATAGATTGGGCTAGCGGGGTCACAGATACGCAGTATTTT
CDR3 protein: CASSIDWASGVTDTQYF

clone size: NA
V gene: TRBV27
D gene: NA
J gene: TRBJ1-1
CDR3 DNA: TGTGCCAGCAGGTTAGGGCCCCCGTGGCTTGAAGCTTTCTTT
CDR3 protein: CASRLGPPWLEAFF

clone size: NA
V gene: TRBV30
D gene: TRBD2
J gene: TRBJ2-7
CDR3 DNA: TGTGCCTGGTCGAGCGGGGGATTCTTCTACGAGCAGTACTTC
CDR3 protein: CAWSSGGFFYEQYF

clone size: once
V gene: TRBV7-2
D gene: NA
J gene: TRBJ2-5
CDR3 DNA: TGTGCCGGATTAGGAGGCGGCGAGACCCAGTACTTC
CDR3 protein: CAGLGGGETQYF

clone size: NA
V gene: TRBV7-8
D gene: NA
J gene: TRBJ2-7
CDR3 DNA: TGTGCCAGCAGCGCGATGCAGGGTACTCAAGAGCAGTACTTC
CDR3 protein: CASSAMQGTQEQYF

clone size: NA
V gene: TRBV6-6
D gene: TRBD2
J gene: TRBJ2-1
CDR3 DNA: TGTGCCAGCAGACCCACGCTAGCGGGGGGGGCGAATGAGCAGTTCTTC
CDR3 protein: CASRPTLAGGANEQFF

clone size: NA
V gene: TRBV19
D gene: TRBD1
J gene: TRBJ2-1
CDR3 DNA: TGTGCCAGTAGTATAGGGACAGGATCCTACAATGAGCAGTTCTTC
CDR3 protein: CASSIGTGSYNEQFF

clone size: NA
V gene: TRBV5-1
D gene: NA
J gene: TRBJ2-5
CDR3 DNA: TGCGCCAGCAGCTTGGCCAGGGAGACCCAGTACTTC
CDR3 protein: CASSLARETQYF

clone size: once
V gene: TRBV9
D gene: TRBD2
J gene: TRBJ2-3
CDR3 DNA: TGTGCCAGCAGCGTAGGGGCGGGGGGTACAGATACGCAGTATTTT
CDR3 protein: CASSVGAGGTDTQYF

clone size: few
V gene: TRBV6-5
D gene: NA
J gene: TRBJ2-7
CDR3 DNA: TGTGCCAGCAGCTATGGCAGGGGGGCCTACGAGCAGTACTTC
CDR3 protein: CASSYGRGAYEQYF

clone size: NA
V gene: TRBV23-1
D gene: TRBD1
J gene: TRBJ2-6
CDR3 DNA: TGCGCCAGCAGTCAATCCTCGACAGGGGGCCACTTTCTCTTTGGGGCCAACGTCCTGACTTTC
CDR3 protein: CASSQSSTGGHFLFGANVLTF

clone size: NA
V gene: TRBV6-5
D gene: TRBD1
J gene: TRBJ2-5
CDR3 DNA: TGTGCCAGCAGAAGGGGGCCGAATTCTGAGACCCAGTACTTC
CDR3 protein: CASRRGPNSETQYF

clone size: NA
V gene: TRBV9
D gene: NA
J gene: TRBJ2-3
CDR3 DNA: TGTGCCAGCAGCGTAGGACAGCTGTCTAGATCTGAAGATACGCAGTATTTT
CDR3 protein: CASSVGQLSRSEDTQYF

clone size: NA
V gene: TRBV7-8
D gene: TRBD1
J gene: TRBJ1-2
CDR3 DNA: TGTGCCAGCAGCGTGGACAGGGAGTACTATGGCTACACCTTC
CDR3 protein: CASSVDREYYGYTF

clone size: NA
V gene: TRBV4-1
D gene: TRBD1
J gene: TRBJ1-4
CDR3 DNA: TGCGCCAGCAGCCGGGACCGGGGACAGGTTTATGAAAAACTGTTTTTT
CDR3 protein: CASSRDRGQVYEKLFF

clone size: NA
V gene: TRBV9
D gene: NA
J gene: TRBJ2-1
CDR3 DNA: TGTGCCAGCAACCGGGATCCTTCTCTCAATGAGCAGTTCTTC
CDR3 protein: CASNRDPSLNEQFF

clone size: NA
V gene: TRBV2
D gene: TRBD1
J gene: TRBJ2-2
CDR3 DNA: TGTGCCAGCAGTGCGGGGCAGGGGGCCGGGGAGCTGTTTTTT
CDR3 protein: CASSAGQGAGELFF

clone size: NA
V gene: TRBV27
D gene: NA
J gene: TRBJ1-4
CDR3 DNA: TGTGCCAGCAGTTTAAGGTGGTGGGGTGCAGGGACTAATGAAAAACTGTTTTTT
CDR3 protein: CASSLRWWGAGTNEKLFF

clone size: NA
V gene: TRBV19
D gene: TRBD2
J gene: TRBJ2-3
CDR3 DNA: TGTGCCAGTAGTCATTGGTCTAGCGGGGGCACAGATACGCAGTATTTT
CDR3 protein: CASSHWSSGGTDTQYF

clone size: NA
V gene: TRBV27
D gene: NA
J gene: TRBJ2-5
CDR3 DNA: TGTGCCAGCAGTTTAATGGGGCGCCAACAAGAGACCCAGTACTTC
CDR3 protein: CASSLMGRQQETQYF

clone size: once
V gene: TRBV5-1
D gene: TRBD1
J gene: TRBJ2-7
CDR3 DNA: TGCGCCAGCAGCTTAAGGACAGGCGATTACTACGAGCAGTACTTC
CDR3 protein: CASSLRTGDYYEQYF

clone size: NA
V gene: TRBV9
D gene: NA
J gene: TRBJ1-1
CDR3 DNA: TGTGCCAGCAGCGTAGATCTACAGCCGAACACTGAAGCTTTCTTT
CDR3 protein: CASSVDLQPNTEAFF

clone size: NA
V gene: TRBV15
D gene: NA
J gene: TRBJ2-1
CDR3 DNA: TGTGCCACCAGTCAGGGAACCTACAATGAGCAGTTCTTC
CDR3 protein: CATSQGTYNEQFF

clone size: NA
V gene: TRBV12-5
D gene: NA
J gene: TRBJ2-3
CDR3 DNA: TGTGCTAGTGGTTCCGGGACTTCCTCTAGCACAGATACGCAGTATTTT
CDR3 protein: CASGSGTSSSTDTQYF

clone size: NA
V gene: TRBV5-5
D gene: TRBD2
J gene: TRBJ2-2
CDR3 DNA: TGTGCCAGCAGCATCCGGACTAGCGGGGGGGCCGAGATCGGGGAGCTGTTTTTT
CDR3 protein: CASSIRTSGGAEIGELFF

clone size: NA
V gene: TRBV4-2
D gene: NA
J gene: TRBJ2-1
CDR3 DNA: TGTGCCAGCAGCCAAGATAGAAGAAACAATGAGCAGTTCTTC
CDR3 protein: CASSQDRRNNEQFF

clone size: few
V gene: TRBV10-3
D gene: NA
J gene: TRBJ2-3
CDR3 DNA: TGTGCCATCAGTGAGTCTACTAGCACAGATACGCAGTATTTT
CDR3 protein: CAISESTSTDTQYF

clone size: NA
V gene: TRBV29-1
D gene: NA
J gene: TRBJ1-2
CDR3 DNA: TGCAGCGTCGGGTCGGCAGATAGAAACTATGGCTACACCTTC
CDR3 protein: CSVGSADRNYGYTF

clone size: NA
V gene: TRBV6-6
D gene: NA
J gene: TRBJ2-1
CDR3 DNA: TGTGCCAGGGGGGGGGCGAATGAGCAGTTCTTC
CDR3 protein: CARGGANEQFF